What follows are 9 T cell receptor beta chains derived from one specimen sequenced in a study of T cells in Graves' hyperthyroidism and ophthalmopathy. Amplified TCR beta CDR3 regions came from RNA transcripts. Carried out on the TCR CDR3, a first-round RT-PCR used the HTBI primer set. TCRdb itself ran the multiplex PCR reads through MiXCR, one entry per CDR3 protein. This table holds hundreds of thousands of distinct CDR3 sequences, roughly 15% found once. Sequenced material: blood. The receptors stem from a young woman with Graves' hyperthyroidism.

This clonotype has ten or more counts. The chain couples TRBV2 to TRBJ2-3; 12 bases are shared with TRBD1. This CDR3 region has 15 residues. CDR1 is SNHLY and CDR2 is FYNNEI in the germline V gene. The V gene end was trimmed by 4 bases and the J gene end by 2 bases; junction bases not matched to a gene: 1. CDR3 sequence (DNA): TGTGCCAGCAGTGGGGACAGGGGGCTCACAGATACGCAGTATTTT. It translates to CASSGDRGLTDTQYF.

This CDR3 is CASSSRVAGSTDTQYF. The CDR3 DNA is TGTGCCAGCAGTTCCCGGGTAGCGGGATCCACAGATACGCAGTATTTT. The V gene is TRBV27, the J gene TRBJ2-3, with TRBD2 identical over 8 bases. The CDR3 consists of 16 residues. J lost 2 bases, V lost 4 bases, and 8 bases had no gene match. Per the germline V gene, CDR1 is MNHEY and CDR2 is SMNVEV (reference sequence).

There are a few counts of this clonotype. This CDR3 is CATSRGGSDSPLHF. In DNA form, the CDR3 reads TGTGCCACCAGCAGAGGAGGGAGCGATTCACCCCTCCACTTT. The chain has TRBV15 and TRBJ1-6; D ambiguous. The ends were cut back, 1 base at V and 8 bases at J, with 9 bases in the middle. Germline V gives CDR1 LNHNV, CDR2 YYDKDF (reference sequence). This CDR3 is built from 14 residues.

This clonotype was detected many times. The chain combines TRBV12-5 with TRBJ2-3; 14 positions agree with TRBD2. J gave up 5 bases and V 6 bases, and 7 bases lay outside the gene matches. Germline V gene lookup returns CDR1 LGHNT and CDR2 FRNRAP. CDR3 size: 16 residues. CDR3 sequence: CASGPGLAGARDTQYF. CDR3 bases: TGTGCTAGTGGCCCGGGACTAGCGGGAGCAAGAGATACGCAGTATTTT.

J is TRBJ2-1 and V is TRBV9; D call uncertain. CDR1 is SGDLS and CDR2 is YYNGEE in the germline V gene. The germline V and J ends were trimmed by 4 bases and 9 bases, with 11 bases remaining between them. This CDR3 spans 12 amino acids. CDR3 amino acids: CASSNGEAEQFF. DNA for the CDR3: TGTGCCAGCAGCAACGGCGAGGCTGAGCAGTTCTTC.

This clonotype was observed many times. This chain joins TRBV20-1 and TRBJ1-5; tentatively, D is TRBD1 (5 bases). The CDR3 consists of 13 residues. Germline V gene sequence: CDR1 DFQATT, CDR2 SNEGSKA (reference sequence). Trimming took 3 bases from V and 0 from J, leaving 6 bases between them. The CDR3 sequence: CSARGDSNQPQHF. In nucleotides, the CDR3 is TGCAGTGCTAGGGGGGATAGCAATCAGCCCCAGCATTTT.

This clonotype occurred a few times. The CDR3 sequence: CASSSDRGRPDTQYF. The CDR3 region has the DNA TGTGCCAGCTCATCCGACAGGGGGAGGCCAGATACGCAGTATTTT. V usage is TRBV18 and J usage is TRBJ2-3; TRBD1 matches 9 bases. CDR1 KGHSH and CDR2 LQKENI come from the germline V gene. This CDR3 comprises 15 residues. V shed 5 bases, J shed 4 bases, and the junction held 7 bases outside the gene matches.

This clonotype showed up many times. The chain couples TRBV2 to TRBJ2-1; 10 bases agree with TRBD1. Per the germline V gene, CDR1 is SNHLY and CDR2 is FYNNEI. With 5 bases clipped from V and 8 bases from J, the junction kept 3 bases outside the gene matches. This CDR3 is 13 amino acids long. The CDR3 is CASSWDRGDEQFF. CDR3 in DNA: TGTGCCAGCAGTTGGGACAGGGGTGATGAGCAGTTCTTC.

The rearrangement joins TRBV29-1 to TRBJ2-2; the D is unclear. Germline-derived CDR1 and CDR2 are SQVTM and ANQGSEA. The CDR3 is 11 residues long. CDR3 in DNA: TGCAGTGGCGGGAACACCGGGGAGCTGTTTTTT. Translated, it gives CSGGNTGELFF.